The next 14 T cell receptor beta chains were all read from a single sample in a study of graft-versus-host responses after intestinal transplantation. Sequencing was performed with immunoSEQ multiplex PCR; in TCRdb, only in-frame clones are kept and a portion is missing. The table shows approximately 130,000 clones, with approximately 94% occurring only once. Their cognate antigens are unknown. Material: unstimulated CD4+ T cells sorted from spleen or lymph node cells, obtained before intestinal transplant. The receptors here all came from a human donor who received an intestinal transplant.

The CDR3 DNA is TGTGCCAGCAGTTTCTTAGGAGCGGGGGGTGGAGAGACCCAGTACTTC. Encoded protein: CASSFLGAGGGETQYF. The rearrangement links TRBV2 to TRBJ2-5; 9 bases agree with TRBD2. Germline CDR1 is SNHLY and CDR2 is FYNNEI. V lost 5 bases, J lost 4 bases, and 11 bases stayed unmatched. This CDR3 is 16 amino acids long.

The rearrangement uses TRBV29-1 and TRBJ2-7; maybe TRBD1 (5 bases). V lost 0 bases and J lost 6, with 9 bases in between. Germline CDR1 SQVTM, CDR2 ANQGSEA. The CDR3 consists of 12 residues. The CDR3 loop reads CSVEEGRAEQYF. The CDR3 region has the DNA TGCAGCGTTGAAGAGGGCAGGGCCGAGCAGTACTTC.

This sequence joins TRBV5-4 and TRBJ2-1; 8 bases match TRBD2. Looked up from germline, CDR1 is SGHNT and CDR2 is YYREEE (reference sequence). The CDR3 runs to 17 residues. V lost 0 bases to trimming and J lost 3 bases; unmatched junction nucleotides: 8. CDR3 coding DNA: TGTGCCAGCAGCTTGGTCGTGAGGCGGGGGGTCTACAATGAGCAGTTCTTC. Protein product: CASSLVVRRGVYNEQFF.

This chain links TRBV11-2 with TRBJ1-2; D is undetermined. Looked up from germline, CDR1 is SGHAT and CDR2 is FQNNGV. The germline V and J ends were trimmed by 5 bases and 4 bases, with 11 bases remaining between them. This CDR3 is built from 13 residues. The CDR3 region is CASSPDKFYGYTF. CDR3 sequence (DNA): TGTGCCAGCAGCCCCGACAAATTCTATGGCTACACCTTC.

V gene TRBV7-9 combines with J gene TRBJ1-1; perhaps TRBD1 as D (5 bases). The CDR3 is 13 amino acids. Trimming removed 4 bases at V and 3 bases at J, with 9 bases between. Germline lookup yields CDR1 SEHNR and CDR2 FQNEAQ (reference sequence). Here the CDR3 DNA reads TGTGCCAGCAGCTCTGGGGGGTACACTGAAGCTTTCTTT. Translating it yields CASSSGGYTEAFF.

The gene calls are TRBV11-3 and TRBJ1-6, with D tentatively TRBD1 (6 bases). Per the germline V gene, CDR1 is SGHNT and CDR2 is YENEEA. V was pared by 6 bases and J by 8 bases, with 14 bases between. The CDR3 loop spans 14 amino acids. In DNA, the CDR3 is TGTGCCAGCAGAAAAACAGGGCCCGATTCACCCCTCCACTTT. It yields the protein CASRKTGPDSPLHF. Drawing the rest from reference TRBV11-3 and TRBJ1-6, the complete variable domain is EAGVVQSPRYKIIEKKQPVAFWCNPISGHNTLYWYLQNLGQGPELLIRYENEEAVDDSQLPKDRFSAERLKGVDSTLKIQPAELGDSAVYLCASRKTGPDSPLHFGNGTRLTVT.

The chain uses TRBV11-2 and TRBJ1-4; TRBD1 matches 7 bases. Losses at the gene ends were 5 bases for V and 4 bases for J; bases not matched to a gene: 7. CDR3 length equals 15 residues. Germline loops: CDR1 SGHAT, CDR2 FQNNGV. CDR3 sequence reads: CASSKRQGGNEKLFF. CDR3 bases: TGTGCCAGCAGCAAACGACAGGGCGGTAATGAAAAACTGTTTTTT.

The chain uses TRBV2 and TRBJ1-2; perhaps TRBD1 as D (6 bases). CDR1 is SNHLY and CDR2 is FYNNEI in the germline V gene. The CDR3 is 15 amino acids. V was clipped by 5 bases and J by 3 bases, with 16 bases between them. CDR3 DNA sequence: TGTGCCAGCAGTATTATCCGGGACACCGACTATGGCTACACCTTC. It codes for CASSIIRDTDYGYTF.

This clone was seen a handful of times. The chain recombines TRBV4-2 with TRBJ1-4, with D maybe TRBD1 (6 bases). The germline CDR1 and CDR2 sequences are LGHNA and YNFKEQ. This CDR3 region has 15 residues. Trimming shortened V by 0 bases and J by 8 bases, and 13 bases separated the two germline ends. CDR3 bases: TGTGCCAGCAGCCAAGAAGGACAGAATCGAGAAAAACTGTTTTTT. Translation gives CASSQEGQNREKLFF.

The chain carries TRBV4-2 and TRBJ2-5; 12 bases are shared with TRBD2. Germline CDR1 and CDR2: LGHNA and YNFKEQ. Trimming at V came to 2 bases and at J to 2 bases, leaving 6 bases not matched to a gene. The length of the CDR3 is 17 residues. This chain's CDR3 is CASSQHTSGGKQETQYF. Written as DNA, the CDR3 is TGTGCCAGCAGCCAACACACTAGCGGGGGGAAACAAGAGACCCAGTACTTC.

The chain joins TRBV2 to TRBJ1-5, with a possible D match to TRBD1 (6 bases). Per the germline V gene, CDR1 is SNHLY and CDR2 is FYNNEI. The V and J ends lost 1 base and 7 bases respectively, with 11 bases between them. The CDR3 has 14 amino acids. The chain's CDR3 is CASSEVRGGQPQHF. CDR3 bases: TGTGCCAGCAGTGAAGTAAGGGGGGGCCAGCCCCAGCATTTT. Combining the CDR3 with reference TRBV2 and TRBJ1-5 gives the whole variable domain EPEVTQTPSHQVTQMGQEVILRCVPISNHLYFYWYRQILGQKVEFLVSFYNNEISEKSEIFDDQFSVERPDGSNFTLKIRSTKLEDSAMYFCASSEVRGGQPQHFGDGTRLSIL.

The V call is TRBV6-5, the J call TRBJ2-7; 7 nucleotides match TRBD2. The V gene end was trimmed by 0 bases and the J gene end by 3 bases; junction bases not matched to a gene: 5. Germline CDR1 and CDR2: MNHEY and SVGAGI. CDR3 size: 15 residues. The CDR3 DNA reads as TGTGCCAGCAGTTACTCCAGCCTAGCGGTCTACGAGCAGTACTTC. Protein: CASSYSSLAVYEQYF.

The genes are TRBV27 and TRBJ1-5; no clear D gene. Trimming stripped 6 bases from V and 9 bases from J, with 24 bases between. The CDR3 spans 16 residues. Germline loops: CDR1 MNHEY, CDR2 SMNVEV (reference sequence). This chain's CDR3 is CASSFKLDPRRRPQHF. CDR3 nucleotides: TGTGCCAGCAGCTTTAAGCTAGACCCCCGCCGGCGGCCCCAGCATTTT.

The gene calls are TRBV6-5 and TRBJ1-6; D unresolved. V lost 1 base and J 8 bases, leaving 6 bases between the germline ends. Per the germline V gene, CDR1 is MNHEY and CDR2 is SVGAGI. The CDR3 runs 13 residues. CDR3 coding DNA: TGTGCCAGCAGTTACTGGGTGGATTCACCCCTCCACTTT. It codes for CASSYWVDSPLHF.